This paragraph covers one TCR beta chain sequence. What this receptor recognizes is not known. Base quality data are lacking; no much larger clone is found one base away. This record comes from a study of CD8+ T cells in alopecia areata (dated by TCRdb to the late 2010s). About the full investigation: The treated patients, all with moderate-to-severe alopecia areata, were enrolled in an open-label pilot trial of oral tofacitinib given at 5 to 10 mg twice daily. Patients stayed on tofacitinib for 6 to 18 months and then had 6 months of follow-up off drug so that delayed response and recurrence could be assessed. Disease severity in treated patients was measured with the SALT score, which quantifies the percentage of affected scalp surface area. In both human patients and the C3H/HeJ mouse model, the study applied high-throughput TCRbeta sequencing to look at T cell clonal expansion in alopecia areata. In humans, TCRbeta sequencing was performed on scalp tissue and on sorted CD4+ and CD8+ peripheral blood T cells from healthy controls and from patients with patchy or totalis/universalis alopecia areata. Biopsies were taken from tofacitinib-treated patients at baseline and again at 4 and 24 weeks into treatment, and several of those patients also had a later scalp biopsy. Scalp clonality was compared across normal scalp (n=4), patchy alopecia areata scalp (n=8), and alopecia totalis/universalis scalp (n=8). RNA came from the PAXgene miRNA kit for fixed scalp, the miRNeasy kit for PBMCs, and the RNeasy kit for mouse skin. immunoSEQ multiplex PCR using 35 Vbeta forward primers and 13 Jbeta reverse primers was used to amplify TCRbeta CDR3 regions. Study-wide findings and limitations: Unlike mouse skin, which is dominated by gammadelta T cells, normal human skin has resident alphabeta T cells that are also sequenced, and this complicates analysis of the scalp TCR repertoire. Shared TCR sequences between patients were less evident than in mice, which may be partly attributable to HLA diversity in the patient population. During tofacitinib treatment, many expanded lesional clones stuck around in both scalp and blood, and this persistence may partly explain why relapse happens after treatment is stopped. Higher clonality and more expanded CD8+ clones were observed in lesional scalp than in normal scalp, particularly in alopecia totalis/universalis, a finding suggestive of antigenic drive. Tofacitinib significantly decreased scalp clonality and the number of expanded CD8+ clones among the top 100 scalp clones. Because the treated cohort was small and had just a single nonresponder, larger studies are needed to establish links between baseline CD8+ expansion and response.

V loses 4 bases at its end and J loses 4 bases; junction bases beyond the gene matches: 3. As encoded in the germline V gene, CDR1 is SGHTA while CDR2 is FQGNSA. From its cysteine to its phenylalanine, the CDR3 spans 13 amino acids. Only CDR3 DNA remains: 39 bases, in frame from the first base. The intended sense of this specimen's time point label: around 28 days on oral tofacitinib. The sample's treatment or condition label is to be understood as: oral pan-JAK inhibitor, 5-10 mg twice daily. From alopecia areata patients, peripheral blood was collected along with lesional scalp punch biopsies. After PBMCs were isolated by density centrifugation and stained for CD3, CD4 and CD8, a FACSAria was used to sort CD4+ and CD8+ T cells. Libraries were prepared through the immunoSEQ multiplex PCR assay. For TCR sequencing, RNA was extracted from every sample and reverse transcribed into cDNA to serve as template. First-strand cDNA was synthesized using SuperScript III with a 2:1 mix of oligo-dT and random hexamers. A synthetic immune receptor repertoire was used to assess amplification bias, and residual bias was removed computationally. The source study handled its data this way. Raw reads were preprocessed to remove errors, and CDR3 was defined by IMGT conventions from the conserved cysteine to phenylalanine. To get clonality, Shannon entropy was normalized by log2 of the number of productive unique TCRs and the result was subtracted from 1. Whether scalp clones were CD4 or CD8 was inferred by matching scalp TCRbeta sequences against CD4 and CD8 repertoires sorted from blood. The table comes from immuneACCESS by way of TCRdb, which keeps in-frame sequences with V and J called. Part of the clones is missing from these tables; in studies checked, under half for an unresolved V gene and the rest for unknown reasons. V and J calls and clone size are copied from that table; D and trimming were computed from the DNA. For this sample there are about 190,000 clones; 64% appear just once. The ten largest clones take up around 4.3% of the sample.

Source: CD4+ T cells sorted from blood, taken at week 4, from a patient treated with tofacitinib. The sequence links TRBV7-2 to TRBJ2-7, and 8 bases in between align with TRBD2. This clonotype originated in a human donor with alopecia areata. The DNA sequence follows: TGTGCCAGCAGCTCCGGGACTAGTTACGAGCAGTACTTC. The resulting protein is CASSSGTSYEQYF.